These T cell receptor beta chains were read from a single sample in a study of T cells after yellow fever vaccination. Each CDR3 protein is one row after TCRdb ran MiXCR on the 5' RACE reads. The sample yields around 310,000 distinct CDR3 sequences, over 8% seen once. The sample consisted of PBMCs, taken on the day of the first yellow fever vaccination. The receptors here all came from a man aged 18 to 29 who received the YFV17D yellow fever vaccine. The CDR3 runs from the conserved cysteine through the conserved F or W. A D gene is named only where the DNA matches it firmly. Where a row states a size, it is once, few, many or the class of an expanded clone; other rows omit it.

CDR3 protein	CDR3 DNA	clone size	D gene	J gene	V gene	CDR3 length
CSASRQPQETQYF	TGCAGTGCTAGTAGGCAGCCACAAGAGACCCAGTACTTC	NA	NA	TRBJ2-5	TRBV20-1	13
CSVAGTGIGGEPGELFF	TGCAGCGTTGCCGGGACAGGGATTGGAGGGGAGCCCGGGGAGCTGTTTTTT	few	TRBD1	TRBJ2-2	TRBV29-1	17
CASCSGTIGFGETQYF	TGTGCCAGCTGCTCCGGGACAATCGGATTTGGAGAGACCCAGTACTTC	NA	NA	TRBJ2-5	TRBV6-2/TRBV6-3	16
CSARDPRGISTDTQYF	TGCAGTGCTAGAGATCCTAGGGGAATAAGCACAGATACGCAGTATTTT	NA	NA	TRBJ2-3	TRBV20-1	16
CASSARTGLNEKLFF	TGTGCCAGCAGTGCCAGGACAGGTTTAAATGAAAAACTGTTTTTT	many	TRBD1	TRBJ1-4	TRBV12-3/TRBV12-4	15
CASSPTSGVSSYNEQFF	TGTGCCAGCAGCCCTACTAGCGGGGTAAGCTCCTACAATGAGCAGTTCTTC	few	TRBD2	TRBJ2-1	TRBV7-7	17
CASSDSIGGPDTQYF	TGTGCCAGCAGTGACTCGATCGGGGGGCCGGATACGCAGTATTTT	many	NA	TRBJ2-3	TRBV6-4	15
CASRGTSGGPREQFF	TGTGCCAGCAGGGGGACTAGCGGGGGCCCCCGGGAGCAGTTCTTC	NA	TRBD2	TRBJ2-1	TRBV5-4	15
CASSQDPPPSTDTQYF	TGCGCCAGCAGCCAAGATCCCCCCCCTAGCACAGATACGCAGTATTTT	many	NA	TRBJ2-3	TRBV4-3	16
CSARDASTGSSYNEQFF	TGCAGTGCTAGAGATGCCTCCACTGGGAGCTCCTACAATGAGCAGTTCTTC	NA	NA	TRBJ2-1	TRBV20-1	17
CASSYEADRGSPLHF	TGTGCCAGCAGTTACGAAGCCGACAGGGGTTCACCCCTCCACTTT	few	TRBD1	TRBJ1-6	TRBV6-5	15
CASSIAGGSDQPQHF	TGTGCCAGTAGTATAGCAGGGGGCAGTGATCAGCCCCAGCATTTT	NA	TRBD1	TRBJ1-5	TRBV19	15
CASGQGSYNSPLHF	TGTGCCAGCGGACAGGGATCCTATAATTCACCCCTCCACTTT	NA	TRBD1	TRBJ1-6	TRBV28	14
CASSPRDRGIREQYF	TGTGCCAGCTCACCGAGGGACAGGGGGATAAGGGAGCAGTACTTC	few	TRBD1	TRBJ2-7	TRBV18	15
CASSGLADTQYF	TGTGCCAGCTCAGGCTTAGCAGATACGCAGTATTTT	few	NA	TRBJ2-3	TRBV18	12
CASSEMDRLRGTQYF	TGTGCCAGCAGTGAAATGGACAGGTTGAGGGGTACGCAGTATTTT	many	TRBD1	TRBJ2-3	TRBV6-1	15